Shown below are 15 T cell receptor beta chains from a single sample sequenced in a study of T cell repertoires in cytomegalovirus infection. From the reads, TCRdb called clonotypes with MiXCR, one entry per CDR3 protein. The data hold some 180,000 distinct CDR3 sequences, with 8.5% to 10% observed a single time. The source material was PBMCs. The receptor set was obtained from a human donor in good health (CMV status not recorded). Some clones in this sample may be carry-over from other donors' samples.

This CDR3 is CASSFRLQAATNEKLFF. The CDR3 DNA sequence: TGTGCCAGCAGTTTCCGTTTACAGGCGGCAACTAATGAAAAACTGTTTTTT. V is TRBV28 and J is TRBJ1-4, with a weak D call TRBD1 (5 bases). CDR1 is MDHEN and CDR2 is SYDVKM in the germline V gene. V lost 3 bases and J 0 bases, leaving 14 bases between the germline ends. The CDR3 is 17 residues long. Combining the CDR3 with reference TRBV28 and TRBJ1-4 gives the whole variable domain DVKVTQSSRYLVKRTGEKVFLECVQDMDHENMFWYRQDPGLGLRLIYFSYDVKMKEKGDIPEGYSVSREKKERFSLILESASTNQTSMYLCASSFRLQAATNEKLFFGSGTQLSVL.

The J gene is TRBJ1-5, the V gene TRBV13; D perhaps matches TRBD1 (6 bases). Germline V gene data show CDR1 as PRHDT and CDR2 as FYEKMQ (reference sequence). The CDR3 loop spans 17 amino acids. With 0 bases removed from V and 2 bases from J, the gap between germline ends came to 14 bases. As DNA, the CDR3 is TGTGCCAGCAGCTTAGGGGGAGGGGGAAGCGGCAATCAGCCCCAGCATTTT. Its translation is CASSLGGGGSGNQPQHF. Full variable domain (missing parts from reference TRBV13 and TRBJ1-5): AAGVIQSPRHLIKEKRETATLKCYPIPRHDTVYWYQQGPGQDPQFLISFYEKMQSDKGSIPDRFSAQQFSDYHSELNMSSLELGDSALYFCASSLGGGGSGNQPQHFGDGTRLSIL.

This chain connects TRBV20-1 to TRBJ1-1; D is unresolved. Germline V gives CDR1 DFQATT, CDR2 SNEGSKA (reference sequence). CDR3 length equals 12 residues. The V and J ends lost 6 bases and 7 bases respectively, with 15 bases between them. For the CDR3, the DNA is TGCAGTGCCCGTTGGACCACTTTTGAAGCTTTCTTT. This codes for CSARWTTFEAFF.

This clonotype was observed many times. This chain uses TRBV7-2 with TRBJ1-1; D perhaps matches TRBD1 (5 bases). This CDR3 is built from 17 residues. V shed 5 bases and J shed 4 bases, with 23 bases lying between them. Germline values: CDR1 SGHTA, CDR2 FQGNSA. The CDR3 is CASSSRDGKLGGTEAFF. CDR3 in DNA: TGTGCCAGCAGCAGCCGGGACGGTAAACTGGGGGGCACTGAAGCTTTCTTT. The complete variable domain, with remaining parts taken from reference TRBV7-2 and TRBJ1-1, reads GAGVSQSPSNKVTEKGKDVELRCDPISGHTALYWYRQSLGQGLEFLIYFQGNSAPDKSGLPSDRFSAERTGGSVSTLTIQRTQQEDSAVYLCASSSRDGKLGGTEAFFGQGTRLTVV.

This clonotype was recorded many times. This chain links TRBV7-2 with TRBJ2-5, with no clear D. Trimming took off 5 bases at V and 1 base at J, with 11 bases between the two ends. This CDR3 region has 14 residues. Per germline, CDR1 SGHTA and CDR2 FQGNSA. For the CDR3, the DNA is TGTGCCAGCAGCCCCCGTACGCTCCAAGAGACCCAGTACTTC. Translation gives CASSPRTLQETQYF.

This clonotype has at least ten counts. The CDR3 DNA is TGCGCCAGCAGCCAAGATATGACTTTAGGCGAGCAGTACTTC. Its translation: CASSQDMTLGEQYF. V and J are TRBV4-3 and TRBJ2-7; D not certain. This CDR3 comprises 14 residues. The V and J ends lost 0 bases and 6 bases respectively, with 12 bases between them. Germline CDR1 LGHNA, CDR2 YSLEER.

In this sample, this clonotype turned up many times. V and J are TRBV6-2 or TRBV6-3 and TRBJ1-5, with TRBD1 matching over 9 bases. V dropped 8 bases and J dropped 4; count of bases not matched to a gene: 3. The germline V gene encodes CDR1 MNHEY and CDR2 SVGEGT. There are 13 residues in the CDR3. The CDR3 spells CASGQGSNQPQHF. The DNA for the CDR3 is TGTGCCAGCGGACAGGGGTCAAATCAGCCCCAGCATTTT.

This clonotype has a handful of counts. The rearrangement links TRBV5-1 to TRBJ1-4; no definite D call. V dropped 4 bases and J dropped 0 bases, with 10 bases sitting between them. CDR1 is SGHRS and CDR2 is YFSETQ in the germline V gene. The CDR3 is 15 residues long. The CDR3 DNA sequence: TGCGCCAGCAGCCCGATTGGAACAACTAATGAAAAACTGTTTTTT. Translation gives CASSPIGTTNEKLFF.

The chain uses TRBV5-4 and TRBJ2-7; 7 bases align to TRBD2. Trimming at V came to 1 base and at J to 6 bases, leaving 10 bases not matched to a gene. Germline V lookup: CDR1 SGHNT, CDR2 YYREEE (reference sequence). The length of the CDR3 is 15 residues. CDR3 amino acids: CASSLMGGGLGEQYF. The CDR3 DNA is TGTGCCAGCAGCTTGATGGGGGGGGGTCTCGGCGAGCAGTACTTC.

This clonotype showed up many times. The chain links TRBV19 to TRBJ1-2; tentatively, D is TRBD1 (5 bases). The CDR3 consists of 16 residues. Germline V lookup: CDR1 LNHDA, CDR2 SQIVND (reference sequence). V was cut by 3 bases and J by 7 bases, with 21 bases left in between. The CDR3 region is CASSIPLGAGGGGYTF. CDR3 nucleotide sequence: TGTGCCAGTAGTATTCCACTCGGCGCGGGGGGAGGTGGCTACACCTTC.

The chain links TRBV19 to TRBJ1-1, with unresolved D. CDR1 LNHDA and CDR2 SQIVND come from the germline V gene (reference sequence). The ends were cut back, 3 bases at V and 1 base at J, with 12 bases in the middle. The CDR3 covers 15 residues. The CDR3 here is CASSIAGPRNTEAFF. In DNA, the CDR3 is TGTGCCAGTAGTATCGCCGGTCCAAGGAACACTGAAGCTTTCTTT.

V usage is TRBV5-5 and J usage is TRBJ2-1; tentative D call: TRBD2 (5 bases). The germline CDR1 and CDR2 sequences are SGHKS and YYEKEE (reference sequence). Trimming shortened V by 5 bases and J by 6 bases, and 12 bases separated the two germline ends. There are 13 residues in the CDR3. Here the CDR3 DNA reads TGTGCCAGCAGGGTGGTTAGCGTCAATGAGCAGTTCTTC. Its protein is CASRVVSVNEQFF.

This clonotype was detected only a few times. V is TRBV30 and J is TRBJ1-1; a weak D match, TRBD1 (5 bases). The CDR3 has 12 amino acids. V lost 6 bases and J lost 0, with 8 bases in between. Germline V gene sequence: CDR1 GTSNPN, CDR2 SVGIG (reference sequence). The CDR3 protein is CACDSLNTEAFF. The CDR3 bases are TGTGCCTGTGACAGTCTGAACACTGAAGCTTTCTTT. Combining the CDR3 with reference TRBV30 and TRBJ1-1 gives the whole variable domain SQTIHQWPATLVQPVGSPLSLECTVEGTSNPNLYWYRQAAGRGLQLLFYSVGIGQISSEVPQNLSASRPQDRQFILSSKKLLLSDSGFYLCACDSLNTEAFFGQGTRLTVV.

This clonotype came up many times. The chain carries TRBV19 and TRBJ2-3; D is ambiguous. Trimming took off 9 bases at V and 5 bases at J, with 9 bases between the two ends. This CDR3 contains 11 residues. Germline loops: CDR1 LNHDA, CDR2 SQIVND (reference sequence). CDR3 bases: TGTGCCAGCAGCATAGGAGATACGCAGTATTTT. Amino acids: CASSIGDTQYF.

This clonotype has a count of ten or more. CDR3 sequence reads: CASSFALRMNTEAFF. The DNA of the CDR3 is TGTGCCAGCAGCTTTGCGCTTCGGATGAACACTGAAGCTTTCTTT. The rearrangement joins TRBV7-2 to TRBJ1-1; D gene ambiguous. Germline loops: CDR1 SGHTA, CDR2 FQGNSA. Trimming took 3 bases from V and 0 from J, leaving 11 bases between them. The CDR3 is made up of 15 amino acids. Together with reference TRBV7-2 and TRBJ1-1, the CDR3 gives the full variable domain: GAGVSQSPSNKVTEKGKDVELRCDPISGHTALYWYRQSLGQGLEFLIYFQGNSAPDKSGLPSDRFSAERTGGSVSTLTIQRTQQEDSAVYLCASSFALRMNTEAFFGQGTRLTVV.